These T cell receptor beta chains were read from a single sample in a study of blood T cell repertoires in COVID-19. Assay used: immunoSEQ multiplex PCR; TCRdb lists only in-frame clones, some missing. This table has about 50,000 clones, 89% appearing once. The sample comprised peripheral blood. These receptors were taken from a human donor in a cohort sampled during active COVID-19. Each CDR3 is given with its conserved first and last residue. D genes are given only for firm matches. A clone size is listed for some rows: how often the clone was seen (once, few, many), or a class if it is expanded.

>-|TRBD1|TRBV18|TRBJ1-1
CASSLQGALNTEAFF
TGTGCCAGCTCACTACAGGGGGCGTTGAACACTGAAGCTTTCTTT
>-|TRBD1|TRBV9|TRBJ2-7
CASSVGPGGYEQYF
TGTGCCAGCAGCGTAGGGCCAGGGGGATACGAGCAGTACTTC
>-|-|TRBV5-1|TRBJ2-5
CASSLARGARETQYF
TGCGCCAGCAGCTTGGCCCGGGGGGCTAGGGAGACCCAGTACTTC
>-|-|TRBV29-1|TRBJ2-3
CSVEGGSVYRPDTQYF
TGCAGCGTTGAAGGAGGCTCGGTTTATAGGCCAGATACGCAGTATTTT
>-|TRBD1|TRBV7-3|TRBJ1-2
CASSLYPGTGYGYTF
TGTGCCAGCAGCTTATACCCCGGGACAGGATATGGCTACACCTTC
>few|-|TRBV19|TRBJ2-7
CASSISTAAYEQYF
TGTGCCAGTAGTATAAGTACTGCGGCCTACGAGCAGTACTTC
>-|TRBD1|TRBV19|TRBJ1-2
CASSTKGTGMGYTF
TGTGCCAGTAGTACGAAAGGGACAGGGATGGGCTACACCTTC
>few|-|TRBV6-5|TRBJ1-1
CASRGGGLDRKAFF
TGTGCCAGCAGGGGAGGGGGGTTGGACCGTAAAGCTTTCTTT
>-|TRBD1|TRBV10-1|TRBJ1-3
CASSEERTGDLGNTIYF
TGCGCCAGCAGTGAGGAACGGACAGGGGACCTTGGAAACACCATATATTTT
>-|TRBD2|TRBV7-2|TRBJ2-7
CASSLVATSGNYEQYF
TGTGCCAGCAGCTTAGTAGCCACTAGCGGGAATTACGAGCAGTACTTC
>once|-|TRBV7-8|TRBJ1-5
CASSKISGQPQHF
TGTGCCAGCAGCAAAATATCAGGTCAGCCCCAGCATTTT
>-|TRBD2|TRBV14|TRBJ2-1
CASSGTSGRFWYNEQFF
TGTGCCAGCAGCGGGACTAGCGGGAGATTCTGGTACAATGAGCAGTTCTTC
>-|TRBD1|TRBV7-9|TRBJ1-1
CASSKGQGNTEAFF
TGTGCCAGCAGCAAAGGACAGGGAAACACTGAAGCTTTCTTT
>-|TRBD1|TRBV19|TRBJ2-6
CASSLIGQGVAGANVLTF
TGTGCCAGTAGTCTCATCGGACAGGGGGTCGCTGGGGCCAACGTCCTGACTTTC
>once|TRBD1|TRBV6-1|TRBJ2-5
CASSERGRGQGAVKTQYF
TGTGCCAGCAGTGAGCGCGGTAGGGGACAGGGGGCTGTAAAGACCCAGTACTTC
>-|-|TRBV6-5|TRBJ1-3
CASSTGDFGNTIYF
TGTGCCAGCAGCACCGGGGACTTCGGAAACACCATATATTTT
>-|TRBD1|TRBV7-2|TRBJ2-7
CASSSQTGVVSTGYEQYF
TGTGCCAGCAGCTCTCAGACAGGGGTGGTCTCTACGGGGTACGAGCAGTACTTC
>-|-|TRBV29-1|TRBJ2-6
CSVAPNSGANVLTF
TGCAGCGTAGCCCCGAACTCTGGGGCCAACGTCCTGACTTTC
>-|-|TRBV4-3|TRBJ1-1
CASSQEGRAHYSMNTEAFF
TGCGCCAGCAGCCAAGAGGGCAGGGCTCATTATAGCATGAACACTGAAGCTTTCTTT
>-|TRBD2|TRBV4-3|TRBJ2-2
CASSHDDSGGNTGELFF
TGCGCCAGCAGCCACGATGACAGCGGGGGAAACACCGGGGAGCTGTTTTTT
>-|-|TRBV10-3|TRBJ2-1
CAISSTEAAVGEQFF
TGTGCCATCAGTTCAACTGAGGCCGCAGTGGGTGAGCAGTTCTTC
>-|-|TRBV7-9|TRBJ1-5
CASSDNNQPQHF
TGTGCCAGCAGCGACAACAATCAGCCCCAGCATTTT
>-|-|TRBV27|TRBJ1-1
CASCGWGVMNTEAFF
TGTGCCAGCTGCGGATGGGGGGTGATGAACACTGAAGCTTTCTTT
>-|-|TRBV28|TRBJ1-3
CASSPTGTFSGNTIYF
TGTGCCAGCAGCCCCACAGGGACCTTCTCTGGAAACACCATATATTTT
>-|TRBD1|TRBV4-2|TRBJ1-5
CASSQASRGQTYSNQPQHF
TGTGCCAGCAGCCAAGCGAGCAGGGGGCAGACCTATAGCAATCAGCCCCAGCATTTT
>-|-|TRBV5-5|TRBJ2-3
CASSLESARSTDTQYF
TGTGCCAGCAGCTTGGAATCGGCCAGGAGCACAGATACGCAGTATTTT
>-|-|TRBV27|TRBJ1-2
CASSFRGQNYGYTF
TGTGCCAGCAGCTTCCGAGGACAGAACTATGGCTACACCTTC
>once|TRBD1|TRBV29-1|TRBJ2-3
CSVGGTGADTQYF
TGCAGCGTTGGGGGGACAGGGGCAGATACGCAGTATTTT
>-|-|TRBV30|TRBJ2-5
CAWGSGSWGQETQYF
TGTGCCTGGGGATCGGGGAGTTGGGGTCAAGAGACCCAGTACTTC
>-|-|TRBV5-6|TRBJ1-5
CASSLNTGQSNQPQHF
TGTGCCAGCAGCTTGAATACAGGACAGAGCAATCAGCCCCAGCATTTT
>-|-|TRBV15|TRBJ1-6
CATSRGRQAYNSPLHF
TGTGCCACCAGCAGAGGGAGACAGGCCTATAATTCACCCCTCCACTTT
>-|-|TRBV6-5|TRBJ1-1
CASRDSNLNTEAFF
TGTGCCAGCAGAGACAGCAACTTGAACACTGAAGCTTTCTTT
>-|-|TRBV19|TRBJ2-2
CASSSSGRTGELFF
TGTGCCAGTAGTAGCTCAGGGCGGACCGGGGAGCTGTTTTTT
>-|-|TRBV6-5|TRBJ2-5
CASSYVGHFSGTQYF
TGTGCCAGCAGTTACGTGGGACATTTCTCCGGGACCCAGTACTTC
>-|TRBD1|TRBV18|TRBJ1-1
CASSGGQGANTEAFF
TGTGCCAGCTCGGGGGGACAGGGGGCGAACACTGAAGCTTTCTTT
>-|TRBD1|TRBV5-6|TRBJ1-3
CASSSSTGSGNTIYF
TGTGCCAGCAGCTCTTCGACAGGGTCTGGAAACACCATATATTTT
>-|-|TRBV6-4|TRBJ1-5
CASSPGGNQPQHF
TGTGCCAGCAGTCCTGGAGGCAATCAGCCCCAGCATTTT
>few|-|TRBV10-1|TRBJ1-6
CASSESRTENSPLHF
TGCGCCAGCAGTGAGTCCCGAACAGAGAATTCACCCCTCCACTTT
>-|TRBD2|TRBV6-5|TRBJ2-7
CASSFAGGSGYEQYF
TGTGCCAGCAGTTTTGCGGGAGGGAGCGGGTACGAGCAGTACTTC
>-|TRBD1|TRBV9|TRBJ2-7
CASSGDRSSSTQYF
TGTGCCAGCAGCGGGGACAGATCATCTTCGACGCAGTACTTC
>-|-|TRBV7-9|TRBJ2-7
CASFRGDQGAYEQYF
TGTGCCAGCTTCCGCGGGGACCAGGGGGCCTACGAGCAGTACTTC
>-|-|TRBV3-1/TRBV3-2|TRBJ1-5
CASSQTARNQPQHF
TGTGCCAGCAGCCAAACAGCTCGCAATCAGCCCCAGCATTTT
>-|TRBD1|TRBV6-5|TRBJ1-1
CASSLQGAAEAFF
TGTGCCAGCAGTTTACAGGGGGCGGCTGAAGCTTTCTTT
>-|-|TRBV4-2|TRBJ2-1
CASSQIGDRGNNEQFF
TGTGCCAGCAGCCAAATAGGAGACAGAGGTAACAATGAGCAGTTCTTC
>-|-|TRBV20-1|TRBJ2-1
CSARDPDEQFF
TGCAGTGCTAGAGATCCGGATGAGCAGTTCTTC